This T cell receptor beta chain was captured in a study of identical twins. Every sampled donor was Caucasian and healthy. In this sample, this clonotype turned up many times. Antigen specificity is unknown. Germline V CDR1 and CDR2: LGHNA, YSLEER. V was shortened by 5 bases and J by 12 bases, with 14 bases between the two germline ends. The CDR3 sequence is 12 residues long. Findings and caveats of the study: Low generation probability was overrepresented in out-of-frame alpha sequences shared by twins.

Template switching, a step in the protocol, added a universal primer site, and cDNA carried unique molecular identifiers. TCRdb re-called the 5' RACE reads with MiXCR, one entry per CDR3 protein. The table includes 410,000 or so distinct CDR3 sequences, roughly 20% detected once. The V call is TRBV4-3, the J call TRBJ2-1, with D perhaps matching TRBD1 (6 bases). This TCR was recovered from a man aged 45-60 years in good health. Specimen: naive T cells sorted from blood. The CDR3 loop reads CASSNQDSGQFF. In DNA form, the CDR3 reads TGCGCCAGCAGCAACCAGGACAGCGGGCAGTTCTTC.